The sequence of this TCR beta chain was determined in a study of beta chain features in type 1 diabetes. Isolated RNA was reverse transcribed in full, so expressed TCRB transcripts were sequenced. Measured with immunoSEQ multiplex PCR; TCRdb has only the in-frame clones, and not every one. The table includes around 300,000 clones, around 10% detected once. Germline CDR1 GTSNPN, CDR2 SVGIG (reference sequence). This CDR3 region has 15 residues. The V segment lost 5 bases and the J segment 0 bases; nucleotides outside the gene matches: 6. The specimen was naive CD4+ T cells from blood. The chain has TRBV30 and TRBJ2-1; 8 bases match TRBD2. The TCR comes from a woman in her 30s in good health. Here the CDR3 reads CAWGSGTSSYNEQFF. CDR3 nucleotide sequence: TGTGCCTGGGGTAGCGGGACGAGCTCCTACAATGAGCAGTTCTTC. Complete variable domain (other parts from reference TRBV30 and TRBJ2-1): SQTIHQWPATLVQPVGSPLSLECTVEGTSNPNLYWYRQAAGRGLQLLFYSVGIGQISSEVPQNLSASRPQDRQFILSSKKLLLSDSGFYLCAWGSGTSSYNEQFFGPGTRLTVL.